The 5 T cell receptor beta chains in this list originate from one sample, sequenced in a study of technical replicates of blood from a handful of donors. The method was immunoSEQ multiplex PCR; TCRdb's version includes in-frame clones alone and lacks a portion of them. The profile covers around 68,000 clones, with 91% appearing a single time and 0.35% to 0.45% taken by the ten largest. Material: T cells isolated from PBMCs. The receptors originated from a human donor in good health. Some clones in this sample may be carry-over from other donors' samples.

The chain links TRBV2 to TRBJ1-5; 7 nucleotides match TRBD1. Germline lookup yields CDR1 SNHLY and CDR2 FYNNEI. Trimming at V came to 9 bases and at J to 6 bases, leaving 8 bases not matched to a gene. The length of the CDR3 is 13 residues. The CDR3 here is CASRSRGLQPQHF. The CDR3 DNA reads as TGTGCCAGTCGATCGAGGGGGCTTCAGCCCCAGCATTTT.

The chain joins TRBV10-3 to TRBJ2-7; 15 positions agree with TRBD2. This CDR3 contains 20 residues. The ends lost 4 bases at V and 0 bases at J; junction bases unmatched: 13. The germline gives CDR1 ENHRY, CDR2 SYGVKD. CDR3 coding DNA: TGTGCCATCAGTGTTCCTTGGGGGACTAGCGGGGGGCGACGCTCCTACGAGCAGTACTTC. Protein product: CAISVPWGTSGGRRSYEQYF.

V and J are TRBV19 and TRBJ1-1, with D possibly TRBD1 on 5 matching bases. Per the germline V gene, CDR1 is LNHDA and CDR2 is SQIVND (reference sequence). V was clipped by 5 bases and J by 0 bases, with 10 bases between them. CDR3 length: 14 amino acids. The CDR3 nucleotides read TGTGCCAGTAGTCAGACAGCCCTGAACACTGAAGCTTTCTTT. Encoded protein: CASSQTALNTEAFF.

The chain couples TRBV11-3 to TRBJ2-7; D not resolved. The CDR3 consists of 14 residues. Trimming stripped 1 base from V and 3 bases from J, with 10 bases between. Germline assignment: CDR1 SGHNT and CDR2 YENEEA. CDR3 sequence: CASSLGQAYYEQYF. In DNA, the CDR3 is TGTGCCAGCAGCTTAGGCCAGGCTTACTACGAGCAGTACTTC. The full variable domain, in which reference TRBV11-3 and TRBJ2-7 provide the parts outside the CDR3, is EAGVVQSPRYKIIEKKQPVAFWCNPISGHNTLYWYLQNLGQGPELLIRYENEEAVDDSQLPKDRFSAERLKGVDSTLKIQPAELGDSAVYLCASSLGQAYYEQYFGPGTRLTVT.

V is TRBV28 and J is TRBJ2-1; TRBD1 agrees at 11 bases. This CDR3 has 14 amino acids. With V trimmed by 4 bases and J by 6 bases, 2 bases remained unmatched. Germline V gene sequence: CDR1 MDHEN, CDR2 SYDVKM. The CDR3: CASSSGTGGNEQFF. Here the CDR3 DNA reads TGTGCCAGCAGTTCCGGGACAGGGGGCAATGAGCAGTTCTTC.